This T cell receptor (beta chain) was profiled in a study of post-analysis software for immune sequencing data. Notes on the study in general: Comparison of patients with controls showed five TRBV segments more frequent in patients, TRBV5-6, TRBV5-1 and TRBV20-1 among them. Significantly lower normalized Chao1 diversity was found in patients with multiple sclerosis relative to controls.

Unique molecular identifiers had been added to the TCR beta cDNA libraries. TCRdb reanalysed the PCR reads using MiXCR and keeps one entry per CDR3 protein. The table has about 810,000 distinct CDR3 sequences, approximately 53% seen once. This clonotype showed up just a few times. No antigen is known for it. Germline V gene data show CDR1 as SGHRS and CDR2 as YFSETQ. J lost 7 bases, V lost 0 bases, and 3 bases had no gene match. The length of the CDR3 is 13 residues. The V and J genes are TRBV5-1 and TRBJ1-2; 7 bases are shared with TRBD1. The origin of this receptor is a girl aged 5-17 years with multiple sclerosis. Sequencing was done on a sample of blood. The CDR3 loop reads CASSLDWDSGYTF. CDR3 nucleotide sequence: TGCGCCAGCAGCTTGGATTGGGACAGTGGCTACACCTTC.